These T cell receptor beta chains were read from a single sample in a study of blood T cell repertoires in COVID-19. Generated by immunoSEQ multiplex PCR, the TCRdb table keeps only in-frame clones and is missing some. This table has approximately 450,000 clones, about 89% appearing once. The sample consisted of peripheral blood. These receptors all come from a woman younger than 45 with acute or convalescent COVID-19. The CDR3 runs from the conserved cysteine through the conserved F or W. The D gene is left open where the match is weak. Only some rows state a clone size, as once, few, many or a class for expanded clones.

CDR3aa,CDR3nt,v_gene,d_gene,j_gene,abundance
CASSDGQGIAEQFF,TGCGCCAGCAGCGACGGACAGGGGATTGCTGAGCAGTTCTTC,TRBV5-1,TRBD1,TRBJ2-1,.
CASRKNSEAFF,TGTGCCAGCAGGAAGAACAGTGAAGCTTTCTTT,TRBV28,.,TRBJ1-1,.
CASSLISGEHEQFF,TGTGCCAGCAGCTTGATCAGCGGAGAGCATGAGCAGTTCTTC,TRBV5-6,.,TRBJ2-1,.
CATSDLHRGAGYTF,TGTGCCACCAGTGATTTGCACCGGGGAGCAGGCTACACCTTC,TRBV24-1,.,TRBJ1-2,.
CASSGQLNTEAFF,TGTGCCAGTAGCGGACAGCTGAACACTGAAGCTTTCTTT,TRBV19,.,TRBJ1-1,.
CASSIGQGGAFF,TGTGCCAGCAGCATAGGACAGGGGGGGGCTTTCTTT,TRBV3-1/TRBV3-2,TRBD1,TRBJ1-1,few
CASGGQGWDEQYF,TGTGCCAGCGGGGGACAGGGTTGGGACGAGCAGTACTTC,TRBV6-5,TRBD1,TRBJ2-7,.
CASRKDRVLGYTF,TGTGCCAGCAGAAAGGACAGGGTTCTTGGCTACACCTTC,TRBV6-5,TRBD1,TRBJ1-2,once
CASSQDRTGQGVYGYTF,TGCGCCAGCAGCCAAGATAGGACGGGACAGGGGGTCTATGGCTACACCTTC,TRBV4-1,TRBD1,TRBJ1-2,.
CSVERGSTEQYF,TGCAGCGTTGAACGAGGCAGCACCGAGCAGTACTTC,TRBV29-1,.,TRBJ2-7,.
CASTKDRGRNEQFF,TGTGCCAGCACCAAGGACAGGGGGCGCAATGAGCAGTTCTTC,TRBV2,TRBD1,TRBJ2-1,.